Shown below are 7 T cell receptor beta chains from a single sample sequenced in a study of identical twins. TCRdb redid the calling of the 5' RACE reads with MiXCR, one entry per CDR3 protein. The repertoire holds approximately 690,000 distinct CDR3 sequences, with approximately 6% as singletons. Source material: naive T cells sorted from blood. The receptors originated from a man between 18 and 35 years old in good health.

There are many counts of this clonotype. This chain joins TRBV6-6 and TRBJ2-7; D gene uncertain. CDR1 is MNHNY, CDR2 SVGAGI, per germline (reference sequence). V was clipped by 3 bases and J by 3 bases, with 9 bases between them. CDR3 length: 13 amino acids. CDR3 nucleotide sequence: TGTGCCAGCAGTTATTCCGACCGCTACGAGCAGTACGTC. Protein: CASSYSDRYEQYV.

This clonotype was counted only a few times. The chain is built from TRBV12-3 or TRBV12-4 and TRBJ2-7, with 9 bases that match TRBD2. V lost 8 bases to trimming and J lost 5 bases; unmatched junction nucleotides: 13. The CDR3 length is 15 residues. DNA of the CDR3: TGTGCCAGCCTCCCCCGCGGGAGGGCCCTGAACGAGCAGTACTTC. Encoded protein: CASLPRGRALNEQYF.

This clonotype came up a few times. This rearrangement joins TRBV5-1 to TRBJ2-1; TRBD1 matches at 7 bases. The germline V gene has CDR1 SGHRS and CDR2 YFSETQ. V shed 3 bases, J shed 6 bases, and the junction held 6 bases outside the gene matches. The CDR3 spans 14 residues. This CDR3 reads CASSSGQASNEQFF. CDR3 coding DNA: TGCGCCAGCAGCTCCGGACAGGCCAGCAATGAGCAGTTCTTC. Full variable domain (rest looked up from reference TRBV5-1 and TRBJ2-1): KAGVTQTPRYLIKTRGQQVTLSCSPISGHRSVSWYQQTPGQGLQFLFEYFSETQRNKGNFPGRFSGRQFSNSRSEMNVSTLELGDSALYLCASSSGQASNEQFFGPGTRLTVL.

The rearrangement uses TRBV20-1 and TRBJ1-5, with D perhaps matching TRBD1 (6 bases). The CDR3 loop spans 14 amino acids. The germline gives CDR1 DFQATT, CDR2 SNEGSKA (reference sequence). Trimming took off 3 bases at V and 3 bases at J, with 12 bases between the two ends. CDR3 residues: CSASSQGFNQPQHF. In nucleotides, the CDR3 is TGCAGTGCTAGTAGTCAGGGGTTCAATCAGCCCCAGCATTTT.

This clonotype was counted a few times. The chain recombines TRBV7-9 with TRBJ2-5, with D unresolved. Germline CDR1 is SEHNR and CDR2 is FQNEAQ (reference sequence). Trimming shortened V by 2 bases and J by 5 bases, and 18 bases separated the two germline ends. The CDR3 consists of 16 residues. In DNA form, the CDR3 reads TGTGCCAGCAGCTTAAGCCTCGTAGAGGTGGTGGAGACCCAGTACTTC. This translates into CASSLSLVEVVETQYF.

This clonotype occurred many times. The V call is TRBV20-1, the J call TRBJ2-4; 7 nucleotides line up with TRBD1. The V gene end was trimmed by 4 bases and the J gene end by 4 bases; junction bases not matched to a gene: 7. Germline V gives CDR1 DFQATT, CDR2 SNEGSKA (reference sequence). CDR3 length: 14 amino acids. The CDR3 spells CSAKGTERKNIQYF. The CDR3 DNA sequence: TGCAGTGCTAAAGGGACAGAGCGAAAAAACATTCAGTACTTC.

This clonotype has a count of ten or more. The J gene is TRBJ2-1, the V gene TRBV4-1; 11 bases map to TRBD2. CDR1 is MGHRA and CDR2 is YSYEKL in the germline V gene. Germline trimming cut 5 bases from V and 2 bases from J; bases unmatched to any gene: 5. This CDR3 comprises 16 residues. CDR3 sequence (DNA): TGCGCCAGCAGCGCGCAGGGACTAGCGGCCTACAATGAGCAGTTCTTC. Amino acid sequence: CASSAQGLAAYNEQFF.